The 15 T cell receptor beta chains below all came from one sample that was sequenced in a study of neurological immune-mediated disorders. The time point: longitudinal time-point 3. TCRdb recomputed calls from the 5' RACE reads with MiXCR, one row per CDR3 protein. The sample carries fewer than 85,000 distinct CDR3 sequences, 3.5% to 4.5% recorded once. Sequencing was performed on PBMCs. Source of these receptors: a woman between 55 and 75 years old with multiple sclerosis.

This clonotype was seen repeatedly, ten times or more. The rearrangement uses TRBV11-1 and TRBJ2-7; 9 bases agree with TRBD1. The CDR3 is 17 residues long. V lost 5 bases, J lost 5 bases, and 16 bases stayed unmatched. Per germline, CDR1 SGHAT and CDR2 FQDESV (reference sequence). The CDR3 region is CASSLSLTGTGRNEQYF. CDR3 DNA sequence: TGTGCCAGCAGCCTGAGCTTAACCGGGACAGGGAGGAACGAGCAGTACTTC. The variable domain in full, with the rest retrieved from reference TRBV11-1 and TRBJ2-7, is EAEVAQSPRYKITEKSQAVAFWCDPISGHATLYWYRQILGQGPELLVQFQDESVVDDSQLPKDRFSAERLKGVDSTLKIQPAELGDSAMYLCASSLSLTGTGRNEQYFGPGTRLTVT.

This clonotype has ten or more counts. V is TRBV24-1 and J is TRBJ2-3; 8 bases line up with TRBD1. The V gene end was trimmed by 8 bases and the J gene end by 1 base; junction bases not matched to a gene: 1. This CDR3 contains 13 residues. Per germline, CDR1 KGHDR and CDR2 SFDVKD. CDR3 region: CATKDRGTDTQYF. The CDR3 DNA is TGTGCCACCAAGGACAGGGGCACAGATACGCAGTATTTT.

This clonotype was counted at least ten times. The CDR3 protein is CASTSAGLYEQYF. The CDR3 bases are TGTGCCAGCACATCGGCAGGCCTCTACGAGCAGTACTTC. The chain carries TRBV7-9 and TRBJ2-7; D is undetermined. The CDR3 extends over 13 amino acids. V lost 7 bases and J lost 3, with 13 bases in between. CDR1 and CDR2 (germline): SEHNR, FQNEAQ (reference sequence).

This clonotype has at least ten counts. The chain joins TRBV20-1 to TRBJ2-3; D is undetermined. The length of the CDR3 is 14 residues. Germline V gene data show CDR1 as DFQATT and CDR2 as SNEGSKA (reference sequence). Trimming shortened V by 0 bases and J by 0 bases, and 7 bases separated the two germline ends. In DNA form, the CDR3 reads TGCAGTGCTAGAGATTTGATGAGCACAGATACGCAGTATTTT. It encodes CSARDLMSTDTQYF.

The J gene is TRBJ2-7, the V gene TRBV20-1; D might be TRBD1 or TRBD2, each matching 7 bases. This CDR3 contains 10 residues. Trimming took 8 bases from V and 6 from J, leaving 11 bases between them. The germline V gene encodes CDR1 DFQATT and CDR2 SNEGSKA (reference sequence). In nucleotides, the CDR3 is TGCAGTCCCAGGGGGGGCGAGCAGTACTTC. Its translation: CSPRGGEQYF.

This clonotype occurred many times. V gene TRBV5-1 combines with J gene TRBJ2-3; the D gene is possibly TRBD2 (6 bases). V gave up 0 bases and J gave up 2 bases, with 13 bases separating them. The length of the CDR3 is 16 residues. Germline V gives CDR1 SGHRS, CDR2 YFSETQ. CDR3 residues: CASSLGGVSATDTQYF. In DNA form, the CDR3 reads TGCGCCAGCAGCTTGGGCGGGGTTAGCGCCACAGATACGCAGTATTTT.

At least ten counts were recorded for this clonotype. The V call is TRBV29-1, the J call TRBJ2-5; D possibly corresponds to TRBD2 (6 bases). Germline V gene sequence: CDR1 SQVTM, CDR2 ANQGSEA. CDR3 size: 12 residues. Trimming took 6 bases from V and 5 from J, leaving 13 bases between them. CDR3 sequence reads: CSVDRGGETQYF. In DNA, the CDR3 is TGCAGCGTAGATAGGGGAGGCGAGACCCAGTACTTC.

This clonotype was counted at least ten times. The V gene is TRBV27, the J gene TRBJ2-2; D remains unclear. CDR3 size: 14 residues. With 2 bases removed from V and 1 base from J, the gap between germline ends came to 5 bases. Germline-derived CDR1 and CDR2 are MNHEY and SMNVEV (reference sequence). CDR3 sequence: CASSLIKNTGELFF. DNA of the CDR3: TGTGCCAGCAGTTTAATCAAGAACACCGGGGAGCTGTTTTTT.

Ten or more counts support this clonotype. This rearrangement joins TRBV2 to TRBJ2-7; D ambiguous. The CDR3 is 11 residues long. Germline CDR1 SNHLY, CDR2 FYNNEI. V lost 2 bases and J 2 bases, leaving 1 base between the germline ends. The DNA for the CDR3 is TGTGCCAGCAGTGAAACCTACGAGCAGTACTTC. As protein: CASSETYEQYF. The whole variable domain, remainder taken from reference TRBV2 and TRBJ2-7, is EPEVTQTPSHQVTQMGQEVILRCVPISNHLYFYWYRQILGQKVEFLVSFYNNEISEKSEIFDDQFSVERPDGSNFTLKIRSTKLEDSAMYFCASSETYEQYFGPGTRLTVT.

The table lists this clonotype with many counts. The rearrangement uses TRBV5-1 and TRBJ2-1; TRBD1 or TRBD2 may be the D gene (5 bases each). This CDR3 region has 15 residues. Germline V lookup: CDR1 SGHRS, CDR2 YFSETQ. The germline V and J ends were trimmed by 7 bases and 0 bases, with 14 bases remaining between them. The CDR3 DNA follows: TGCGCCAGCGCAGGGTCGGGAACCTCCTACAATGAGCAGTTCTTC. This sequence encodes CASAGSGTSYNEQFF.

This clonotype occurred many times. V is TRBV5-1 and J is TRBJ2-3, with 9 positions matching TRBD1. V gave up 4 bases and J gave up 3 bases; unmatched junction bases: 6. The length of the CDR3 is 15 residues. The germline CDR1 and CDR2 sequences are SGHRS and YFSETQ. In DNA, the CDR3 is TGCGCCAGCAGCAGAGGACAGGGGAGGACAGATACGCAGTATTTT. Amino acids: CASSRGQGRTDTQYF. The whole variable domain, filled in from reference TRBV5-1 and TRBJ2-3, reads KAGVTQTPRYLIKTRGQQVTLSCSPISGHRSVSWYQQTPGQGLQFLFEYFSETQRNKGNFPGRFSGRQFSNSRSEMNVSTLELGDSALYLCASSRGQGRTDTQYFGPGTRLTVL.

This clonotype came up many times. The chain uses TRBV28 and TRBJ2-7; 8 nucleotides agree with TRBD2. The germline V gene has CDR1 MDHEN and CDR2 SYDVKM. J lost 0 bases, V lost 4 bases, and 8 bases had no gene match. The CDR3 is 16 residues long. CDR3 nucleotide sequence: TGTGCCAGCAGTTACCTCGGGGGGGGAAGCTCCTACGAGCAGTACTTC. Translated, it gives CASSYLGGGSSYEQYF.

This clonotype was observed many times. The chain joins TRBV28 to TRBJ1-3, with unresolved D. Germline V lookup: CDR1 MDHEN, CDR2 SYDVKM. The CDR3 is 13 amino acids. Trimming left V 7 bases short and J 3 bases short, with 10 bases between. The CDR3 nucleotides read TGTGCCAGCACATTAAGTATTGGAAACACCATATATTTT. This codes for CASTLSIGNTIYF.

This clonotype came up many times. The chain uses TRBV5-1 and TRBJ2-6; TRBD1 might be the D (5 bases). CDR3 size: 15 residues. V was cut by 5 bases and J by 1 base, with 10 bases left in between. Germline assignment: CDR1 SGHRS and CDR2 YFSETQ. Here the CDR3 reads CASSLTGSGANVLTF. As DNA, the CDR3 is TGCGCCAGCAGTTTAACAGGTTCTGGGGCCAACGTCCTGACTTTC.

This clonotype was recorded many times. The chain joins TRBV18 to TRBJ1-5, with D tentatively TRBD1 (6 bases). The CDR3 contains 14 residues. V gave up 3 bases and J gave up 5 bases, with 11 bases separating them. The germline gives CDR1 KGHSH, CDR2 LQKENI. The CDR3 reads CASSPSAGDQPQHF. For the CDR3, the DNA is TGTGCCAGCTCACCTTCGGCAGGGGATCAGCCCCAGCATTTT.